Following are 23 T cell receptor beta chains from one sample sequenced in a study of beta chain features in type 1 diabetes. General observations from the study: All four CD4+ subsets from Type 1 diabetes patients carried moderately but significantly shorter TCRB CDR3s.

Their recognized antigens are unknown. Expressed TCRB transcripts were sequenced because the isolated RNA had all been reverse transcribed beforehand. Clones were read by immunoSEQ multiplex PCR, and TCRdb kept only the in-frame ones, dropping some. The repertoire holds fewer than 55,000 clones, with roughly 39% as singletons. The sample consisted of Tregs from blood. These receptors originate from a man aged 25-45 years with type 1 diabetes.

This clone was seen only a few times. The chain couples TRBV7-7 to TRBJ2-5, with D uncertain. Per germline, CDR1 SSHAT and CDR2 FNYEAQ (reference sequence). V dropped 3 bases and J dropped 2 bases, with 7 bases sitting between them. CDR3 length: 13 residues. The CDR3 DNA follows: TGTGCCAGCAGCTTTTGGCAGCAAGAGACCCAGTACTTC. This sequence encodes CASSFWQQETQYF.

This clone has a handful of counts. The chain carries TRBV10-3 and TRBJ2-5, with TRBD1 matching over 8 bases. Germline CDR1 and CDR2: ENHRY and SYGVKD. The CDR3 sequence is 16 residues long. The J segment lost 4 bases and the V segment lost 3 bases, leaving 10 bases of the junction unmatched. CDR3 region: CAISENLQGVGETQYF. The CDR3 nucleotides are TGTGCCATCAGTGAAAATCTACAGGGGGTTGGAGAGACCCAGTACTTC.

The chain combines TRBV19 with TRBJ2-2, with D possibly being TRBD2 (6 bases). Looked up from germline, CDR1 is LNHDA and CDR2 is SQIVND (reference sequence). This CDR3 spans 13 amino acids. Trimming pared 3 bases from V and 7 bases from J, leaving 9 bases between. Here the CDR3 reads CASSISAGGELFF. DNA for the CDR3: TGTGCCAGTAGTATTTCAGCGGGCGGGGAGCTGTTTTTT. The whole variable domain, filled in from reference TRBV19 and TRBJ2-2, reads DGGITQSPKYLFRKEGQNVTLSCEQNLNHDAMYWYRQDPGQGLRLIYYSQIVNDFQKGDIAEGYSVSREKKESFPLTVTSAQKNPTAFYLCASSISAGGELFFGEGSRLTVL.

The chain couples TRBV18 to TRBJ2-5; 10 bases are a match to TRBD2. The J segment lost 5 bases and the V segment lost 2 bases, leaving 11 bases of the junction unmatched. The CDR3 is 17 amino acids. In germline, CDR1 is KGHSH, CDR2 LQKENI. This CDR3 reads CASSPSGRASTWETQYF. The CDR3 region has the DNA TGTGCCAGCTCACCAAGCGGGAGGGCTTCGACTTGGGAGACCCAGTACTTC.

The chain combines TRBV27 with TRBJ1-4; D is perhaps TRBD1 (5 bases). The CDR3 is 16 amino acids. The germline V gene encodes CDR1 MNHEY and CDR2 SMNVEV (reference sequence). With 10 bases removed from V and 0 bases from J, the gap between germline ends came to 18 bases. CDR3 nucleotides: TGTGCCACCTCCCGGTTATCCAGGGCAACTAATGAAAAACTGTTTTTT. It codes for CATSRLSRATNEKLFF.

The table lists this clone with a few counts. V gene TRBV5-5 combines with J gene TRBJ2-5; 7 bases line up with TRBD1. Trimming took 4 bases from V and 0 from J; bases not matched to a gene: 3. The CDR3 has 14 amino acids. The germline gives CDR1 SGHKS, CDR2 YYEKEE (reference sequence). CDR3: CASSPTGYQETQYF. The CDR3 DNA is TGTGCCAGCAGCCCGACAGGGTACCAAGAGACCCAGTACTTC.

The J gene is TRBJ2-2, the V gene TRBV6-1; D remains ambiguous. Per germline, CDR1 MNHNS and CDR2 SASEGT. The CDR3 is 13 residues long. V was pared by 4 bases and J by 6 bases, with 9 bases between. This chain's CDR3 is CASSVNFAGELFF. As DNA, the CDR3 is TGTGCCAGCAGTGTAAACTTCGCCGGGGAGCTGTTTTTT.

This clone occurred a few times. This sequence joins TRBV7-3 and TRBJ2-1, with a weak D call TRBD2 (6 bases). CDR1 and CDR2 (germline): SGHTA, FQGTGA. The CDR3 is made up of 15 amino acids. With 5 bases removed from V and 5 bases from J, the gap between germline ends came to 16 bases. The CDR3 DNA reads TGTGCCAGCAGCCTTACAGGAGCGGGCGACAATGAGCAGTTCTTC. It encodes CASSLTGAGDNEQFF.

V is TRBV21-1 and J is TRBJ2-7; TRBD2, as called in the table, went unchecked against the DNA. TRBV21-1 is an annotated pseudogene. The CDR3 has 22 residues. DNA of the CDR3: TGTGCCAGCAGCAAAGCGAGGGGTCCAAAAGCACAGGGGTTAGCGGGAGCCTACGAGCAGTACTTC. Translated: CASSKARGPKAQGLAGAYEQYF.

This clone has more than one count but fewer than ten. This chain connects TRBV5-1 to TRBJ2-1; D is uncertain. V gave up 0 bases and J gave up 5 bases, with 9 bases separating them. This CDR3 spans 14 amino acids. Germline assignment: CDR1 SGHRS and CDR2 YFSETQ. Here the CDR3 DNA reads TGCGCCAGCAGCTTGGTGAGTCTCGACAATGAGCAGTTCTTC. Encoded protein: CASSLVSLDNEQFF. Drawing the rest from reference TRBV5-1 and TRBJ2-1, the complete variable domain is KAGVTQTPRYLIKTRGQQVTLSCSPISGHRSVSWYQQTPGQGLQFLFEYFSETQRNKGNFPGRFSGRQFSNSRSEMNVSTLELGDSALYLCASSLVSLDNEQFFGPGTRLTVL.

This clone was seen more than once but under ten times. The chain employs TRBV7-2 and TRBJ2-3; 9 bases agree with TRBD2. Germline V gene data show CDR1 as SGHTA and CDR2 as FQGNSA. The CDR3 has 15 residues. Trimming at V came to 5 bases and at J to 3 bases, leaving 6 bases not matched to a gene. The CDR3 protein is CASSPSGDGTDTQYF. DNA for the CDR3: TGTGCCAGCAGCCCTAGCGGGGACGGTACAGATACGCAGTATTTT. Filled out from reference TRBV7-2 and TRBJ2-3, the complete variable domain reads GAGVSQSPSNKVTEKGKDVELRCDPISGHTALYWYRQSLGQGLEFLIYFQGNSAPDKSGLPSDRFSAERTGGSVSTLTIQRTQQEDSAVYLCASSPSGDGTDTQYFGPGTRLTVL.

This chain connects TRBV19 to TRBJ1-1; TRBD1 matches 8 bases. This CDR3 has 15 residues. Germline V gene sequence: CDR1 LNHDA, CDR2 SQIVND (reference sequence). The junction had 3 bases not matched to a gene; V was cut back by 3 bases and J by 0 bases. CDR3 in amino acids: CASSIRGPVNTEAFF. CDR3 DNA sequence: TGTGCCAGTAGTATCAGGGGGCCAGTGAACACTGAAGCTTTCTTT.

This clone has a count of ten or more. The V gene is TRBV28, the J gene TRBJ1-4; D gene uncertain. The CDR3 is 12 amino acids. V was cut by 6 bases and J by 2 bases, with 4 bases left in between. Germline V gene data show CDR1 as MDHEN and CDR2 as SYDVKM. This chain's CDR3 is CASSRTNEKLFF. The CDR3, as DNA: TGTGCCAGCAGCAGGACTAATGAAAAACTGTTTTTT. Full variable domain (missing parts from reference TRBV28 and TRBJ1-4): DVKVTQSSRYLVKRTGEKVFLECVQDMDHENMFWYRQDPGLGLRLIYFSYDVKMKEKGDIPEGYSVSREKKERFSLILESASTNQTSMYLCASSRTNEKLFFGSGTQLSVL.

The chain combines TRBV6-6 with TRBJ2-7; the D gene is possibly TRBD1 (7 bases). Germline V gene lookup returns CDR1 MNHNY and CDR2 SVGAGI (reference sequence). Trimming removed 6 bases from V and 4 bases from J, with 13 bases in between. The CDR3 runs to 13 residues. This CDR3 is CASSAGTDYEQYF. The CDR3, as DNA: TGTGCCAGCAGCGCGGGGACAGATTACGAGCAGTACTTC.

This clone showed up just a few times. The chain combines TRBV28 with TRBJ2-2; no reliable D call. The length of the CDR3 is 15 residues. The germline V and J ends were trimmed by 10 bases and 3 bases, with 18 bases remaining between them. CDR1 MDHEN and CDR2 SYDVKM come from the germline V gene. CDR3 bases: TGTGCCACCTCGTCTCCCTTTCGGTACACCGGGGAGCTGTTTTTT. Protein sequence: CATSSPFRYTGELFF.

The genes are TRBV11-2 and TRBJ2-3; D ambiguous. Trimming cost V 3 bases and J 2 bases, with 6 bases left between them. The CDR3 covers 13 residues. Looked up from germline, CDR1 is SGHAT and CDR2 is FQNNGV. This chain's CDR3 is CASSLRLTDTQYF. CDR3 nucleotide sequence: TGTGCCAGCAGCTTGAGACTCACAGATACGCAGTATTTT.

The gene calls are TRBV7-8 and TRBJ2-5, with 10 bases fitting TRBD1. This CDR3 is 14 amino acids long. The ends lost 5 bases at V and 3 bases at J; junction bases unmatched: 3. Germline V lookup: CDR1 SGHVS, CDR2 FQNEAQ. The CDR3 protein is CASSLGTGEETQYF. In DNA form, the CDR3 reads TGTGCCAGCAGCCTCGGGACAGGGGAAGAGACCCAGTACTTC.

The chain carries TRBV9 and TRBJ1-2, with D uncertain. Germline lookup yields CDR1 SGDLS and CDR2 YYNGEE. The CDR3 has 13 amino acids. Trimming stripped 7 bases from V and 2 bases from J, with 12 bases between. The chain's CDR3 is CASGETGNYGYTF. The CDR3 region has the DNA TGTGCCAGCGGGGAGACGGGGAACTATGGCTACACCTTC. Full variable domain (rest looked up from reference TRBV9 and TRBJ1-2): DSGVTQTPKHLITATGQRVTLRCSPRSGDLSVYWYQQSLDQGLQFLIQYYNGEERAKGNILERFSAQQFPDLHSELNLSSLELGDSALYFCASGETGNYGYTFGSGTRLTVV.

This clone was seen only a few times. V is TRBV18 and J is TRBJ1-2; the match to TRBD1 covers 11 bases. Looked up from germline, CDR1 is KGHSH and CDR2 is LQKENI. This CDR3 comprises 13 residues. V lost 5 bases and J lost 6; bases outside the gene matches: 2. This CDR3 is CASSGQGAHGYTF. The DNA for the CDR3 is TGTGCCAGCTCAGGACAGGGGGCGCATGGCTACACCTTC. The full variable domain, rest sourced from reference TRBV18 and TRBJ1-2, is NAGVMQNPRHLVRRRGQEARLRCSPMKGHSHVYWYRQLPEEGLKFMVYLQKENIIDESGMPKERFSAEFPKEGPSILRIQQVVRGDSAAYFCASSGQGAHGYTFGSGTRLTVV.

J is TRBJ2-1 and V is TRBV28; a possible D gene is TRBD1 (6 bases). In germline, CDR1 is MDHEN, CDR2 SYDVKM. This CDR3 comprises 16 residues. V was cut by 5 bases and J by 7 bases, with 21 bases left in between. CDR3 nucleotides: TGTGCCAGCAGTGACACCGGGACAACAATTAGAAATGAGCAGTTCTTC. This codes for CASSDTGTTIRNEQFF.

CDR3 region: CASSYSRPGWNEQFF. CDR3 DNA sequence: TGTGCCAGCAGTTACTCACGGCCAGGGTGGAATGAGCAGTTCTTC. The chain couples TRBV6-5 to TRBJ2-1; maybe TRBD1 (5 bases). Trimming pared 0 bases from V and 7 bases from J, leaving 13 bases between. Germline-derived CDR1 and CDR2 are MNHEY and SVGAGI. CDR3 size: 15 residues.

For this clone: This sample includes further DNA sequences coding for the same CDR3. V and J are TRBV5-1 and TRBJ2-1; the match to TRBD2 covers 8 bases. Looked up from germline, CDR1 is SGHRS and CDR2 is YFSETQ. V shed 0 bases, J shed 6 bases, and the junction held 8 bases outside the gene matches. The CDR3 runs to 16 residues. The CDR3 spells CASSLGSGVGFNEQFF. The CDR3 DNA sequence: TGCGCCAGCAGCTTGGGTAGCGGGGTAGGATTCAATGAGCAGTTCTTC.

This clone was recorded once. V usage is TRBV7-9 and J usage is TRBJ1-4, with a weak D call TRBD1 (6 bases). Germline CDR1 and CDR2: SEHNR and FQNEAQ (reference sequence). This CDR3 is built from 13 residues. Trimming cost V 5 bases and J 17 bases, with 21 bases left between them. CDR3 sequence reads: CASSPSGHQFLFF. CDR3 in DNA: TGTGCCAGCAGCCCCTCGGGACATCAGTTCCTATTTTTT.